The present TCR beta chain was sequenced within a study of T-cell memory formation after mild COVID-19 (dated by TCRdb to 2020 to 2022). Study-wide context: TCR sequence clusters from the two donors were found to be largely donor specific. Two young, previously healthy adult volunteers, one female and one male, were included in the cohort. Longitudinal TCRalpha and TCRbeta repertoire sequencing tracked T-cell clones expanding and contracting after mild COVID-19 in a couple of donors.

Ficoll-Paque density gradient centrifugation was the method used to isolate PBMCs. Comment on this clonotype: This receptor's antigen is unknown. The sample holds no much larger clone one base away, and base qualities are not on file.

As encoded in the germline V gene, CDR1 is SGDLS while CDR2 is YYNGEE. The CDR3 goes from the cysteine to the phenylalanine over 13 residues. The DNA shown is the 39-base CDR3, in frame from base 1. Germline trimming: 6 bases from V, 5 bases from J; junction bases outside gene matches: 3. The sample was run on an Illumina NovaSeq 6000. TCRalpha and TCRbeta cDNA libraries were built by 5'RACE with constant-segment primers, adding sample barcodes and unique molecular identifiers. RNA was extracted from every sample with Trizol reagent. Library amplification was performed in two PCR steps, and a second sample barcode and Illumina TruSeq adapters were introduced in the second step. Sequencing of the libraries was done on an Illumina NovaSeq, producing 2 x 150 bp paired-end reads. The paper's processing steps were these. The reads were demultiplexed and collapsed into UMI-guided consensus sequences using migec v1.2.7. With mixcr v2.1.11, UMI consensuses were aligned to TRA and TRB V and J templates and assembled into clonotypes. A clonotype was counted as expanded or contracted only when both edgeR and NoisET called the clonotype significant, with the noise models trained on biological replicates. For edgeR calls, a false discovery rate-adjusted p below 0.01 and a log2 fold-change threshold of 1 were applied. As an exploratory analysis of dynamics, max-normalized trajectories of the 1000 most abundant clonotypes were examined with PCA combined with hierarchical clustering. Each responding clone was given a CD4 or CD8 phenotype based on the CD4+ and CD8+ repertoires, which had been sequenced separately. TCRdb reprocessing: public reads trimmed at Q25 with fastp, clones called with MiXCR, in-frame beta chains kept. Each CDR3 protein gets just one entry, which takes the most common genes and DNA from the rows behind it. Here the V and J calls rest on TCRdb's processing, not on the authors' analysis. Counted in this sample were roughly 110,000 distinct CDR3 sequences; 17% of them appeared once. The ten largest clones add up to approximately 28% of the sample.

Results the study describes overall, beyond this receptor: Clones contracting from day 15 to 85 had balanced CD4/CD8 phenotypes, while a second wave expanding from day 15 to 37 was biased towards CD4+. Some responding clones were found in pre-infection memory, which suggests that pre-existing cross-reactive memory T cells took part in the SARS-CoV-2 response. Contracting CD4+ clones turned up mainly in the CM and EM memory subsets, whereas EMRA was where CD8+ clones were enriched. The study covered only a couple of mild cases, and larger cohorts including severe cases with pre-infection samples were considered necessary. Whether the second-wave clones peaking on day 37 were SARS-CoV-2 specific was not confirmed.

This receptor was taken from an adult woman who had mild COVID-19 (a few samples of this study predate the infection). The sample titles of this study are shuffled in the database, so cell type and time point are left out; the donor was told from shared clones. Sequencing input: PBMCs or a T cell subset sorted from them (not recorded which). The chain employs TRBV9 and TRBJ2-1, with 9 bases aligning to TRBD2. The sequenced DNA: TGTGCCAGCACCGCGGGAGGGGACAATGAGCAGTTCTTC. The encoded protein is CASTAGGDNEQFF.